A single T cell receptor (beta chain) is shown here with its context. This CDR3 is also generated by other DNA sequences in the sample. The PCR contained 60 Vbeta and 13 Jbeta primers. Profiling relied on immunoSEQ multiplex PCR, and the TCRdb table lists in-frame clones only, not all of them. The table for this sample gives some 75,000 clones. This sample is drawn from a study of cytomegalovirus exposure and HLA in healthy donors. The length of the CDR3 is 14 residues. Trimming took 6 bases from V and 3 from J; bases not matched to a gene: 5. CDR1 MNHEY and CDR2 SVGAGI come from the germline V gene. This TCR was recovered from a boy aged 5-17 years in good health and CMV-seronegative. The chain recombines TRBV6-5 with TRBJ1-3; 7 bases align to TRBD1. The sequenced material came from PBMCs. The CDR3 region is CASSLRDSGNTIYF. The CDR3 DNA reads as TGTGCCAGCAGCCTCCGGGACAGTGGAAACACCATATATTTT.